The 8 T cell receptor beta chains reported below all come from one sample, sequenced in a study of blood T cells in healthy people across ages. Alongside a J-beta primer mix, a sample-barcoded 5' primer served in a second PCR lasting about 7 to 12 cycles. TCRdb called the 5' RACE reads again in MiXCR, with one record for every CDR3 protein. The repertoire has 1,300,000 or so distinct CDR3 sequences, approximately 59% of them found once; the top ten carry 6.5% to 8%. Source material: blood. Every receptor here comes from a man younger than 35 in good health.

This clonotype showed up just a few times. The CDR3 DNA sequence: TGCAGCGTTGTTAAACAGAATCGCTACGAGCAGTACTTC. It encodes CSVVKQNRYEQYF. The rearrangement links TRBV29-1 to TRBJ2-7; D not certain. Germline V gene sequence: CDR1 SQVTM, CDR2 ANQGSEA. Trimming took 4 bases from V and 3 from J, leaving 13 bases between them. This CDR3 is 13 amino acids long.

The chain carries TRBV7-2 and TRBJ1-3; the match to TRBD1 covers 7 bases. Trimming took 7 bases from V and 3 from J; bases not matched to a gene: 12. The CDR3 is 16 residues long. CDR1 is SGHTA and CDR2 is FQGNSA in the germline V gene. CDR3 sequence: CASTPRRGLVGNTIYF. For the CDR3, the DNA is TGTGCCAGCACCCCTAGGAGGGGGCTAGTTGGAAACACCATATATTTT.

The J gene is TRBJ2-4, the V gene TRBV5-5; D is undetermined. The J call may be faulty, since TRBJ2-7 better matches the DNA end. Germline CDR1 is SGHKS and CDR2 is YYEKEE (reference sequence). This CDR3 region has 15 residues. DNA for the CDR3: TGTGCCAGCAGTAAAACTCTAGGGTCATCCTACGAGCAGTACTTC. This sequence encodes CASSKTLGSSYEQYF.

A remark on this clonotype: This may stem from a read error, because a much larger clone lies one nucleotide away. The chain has TRBV15 and TRBJ2-7; TRBD2 matches 8 bases. V trimming: 0 bases; J trimming: 2 bases; junction bases outside the gene matches: 3. Germline loops: CDR1 LNHNV, CDR2 YYDKDF (reference sequence). This CDR3 is 15 amino acids long. CDR3 DNA: TGTGCCACCAGCAGAGAACGGGGGGGGACCTACGAGCAGTACTTC. Its protein product is CATSRERGGTYEQYF.

The table lists this clonotype with a few counts. This chain links TRBV11-3 with TRBJ2-1; D unclear. Germline values: CDR1 SGHNT, CDR2 YENEEA. Trimming removed 9 bases at V and 8 bases at J, with 23 bases between. The CDR3 sequence is 15 residues long. The CDR3: CARFWPRTEPHEQFF. CDR3 DNA sequence: TGTGCCAGGTTTTGGCCCCGCACAGAACCCCATGAGCAGTTCTTC.

This clonotype occurred once. The gene calls are TRBV7-2 and TRBJ2-3; perhaps TRBD2 as D (6 bases). CDR1 is SGHTA, CDR2 FQGNSA, per germline. The CDR3 has 12 residues. V lost 3 bases, J lost 7 bases, and 8 bases lay in between. In DNA form, the CDR3 reads TGTGCCAGCAGCTTGGGGAGGCATACGCAGTATTTT. This sequence encodes CASSLGRHTQYF. Full variable domain (remainder filled in from reference TRBV7-2 and TRBJ2-3): GAGVSQSPSNKVTEKGKDVELRCDPISGHTALYWYRQSLGQGLEFLIYFQGNSAPDKSGLPSDRFSAERTGGSVSTLTIQRTQQEDSAVYLCASSLGRHTQYFGPGTRLTVL.

The CDR3 coding sequence is TGCAGCGTTGATTTGGGAGGTAGCGGGGGGAACACCGGGGAGCTGTTTTTT. Protein sequence: CSVDLGGSGGNTGELFF. This chain uses TRBV29-1 with TRBJ2-2, with TRBD2 identical over 9 bases. This CDR3 contains 17 residues. V gave up 3 bases and J gave up 1 base; unmatched junction bases: 9. CDR1 and CDR2 from the germline V gene are SQVTM and ANQGSEA.

This clonotype showed up just a few times. The CDR3 protein is CASSSPGTGNYGYTF. The CDR3 nucleotides read TGTGCCAGCAGTTCCCCCGGGACAGGGAACTATGGCTACACCTTC. V usage is TRBV12-3 or TRBV12-4 and J usage is TRBJ1-2; the match to TRBD1 covers 9 bases. CDR3 length equals 15 residues. Trimming removed 4 bases from V and 2 bases from J; junction bases left unmatched: 5.